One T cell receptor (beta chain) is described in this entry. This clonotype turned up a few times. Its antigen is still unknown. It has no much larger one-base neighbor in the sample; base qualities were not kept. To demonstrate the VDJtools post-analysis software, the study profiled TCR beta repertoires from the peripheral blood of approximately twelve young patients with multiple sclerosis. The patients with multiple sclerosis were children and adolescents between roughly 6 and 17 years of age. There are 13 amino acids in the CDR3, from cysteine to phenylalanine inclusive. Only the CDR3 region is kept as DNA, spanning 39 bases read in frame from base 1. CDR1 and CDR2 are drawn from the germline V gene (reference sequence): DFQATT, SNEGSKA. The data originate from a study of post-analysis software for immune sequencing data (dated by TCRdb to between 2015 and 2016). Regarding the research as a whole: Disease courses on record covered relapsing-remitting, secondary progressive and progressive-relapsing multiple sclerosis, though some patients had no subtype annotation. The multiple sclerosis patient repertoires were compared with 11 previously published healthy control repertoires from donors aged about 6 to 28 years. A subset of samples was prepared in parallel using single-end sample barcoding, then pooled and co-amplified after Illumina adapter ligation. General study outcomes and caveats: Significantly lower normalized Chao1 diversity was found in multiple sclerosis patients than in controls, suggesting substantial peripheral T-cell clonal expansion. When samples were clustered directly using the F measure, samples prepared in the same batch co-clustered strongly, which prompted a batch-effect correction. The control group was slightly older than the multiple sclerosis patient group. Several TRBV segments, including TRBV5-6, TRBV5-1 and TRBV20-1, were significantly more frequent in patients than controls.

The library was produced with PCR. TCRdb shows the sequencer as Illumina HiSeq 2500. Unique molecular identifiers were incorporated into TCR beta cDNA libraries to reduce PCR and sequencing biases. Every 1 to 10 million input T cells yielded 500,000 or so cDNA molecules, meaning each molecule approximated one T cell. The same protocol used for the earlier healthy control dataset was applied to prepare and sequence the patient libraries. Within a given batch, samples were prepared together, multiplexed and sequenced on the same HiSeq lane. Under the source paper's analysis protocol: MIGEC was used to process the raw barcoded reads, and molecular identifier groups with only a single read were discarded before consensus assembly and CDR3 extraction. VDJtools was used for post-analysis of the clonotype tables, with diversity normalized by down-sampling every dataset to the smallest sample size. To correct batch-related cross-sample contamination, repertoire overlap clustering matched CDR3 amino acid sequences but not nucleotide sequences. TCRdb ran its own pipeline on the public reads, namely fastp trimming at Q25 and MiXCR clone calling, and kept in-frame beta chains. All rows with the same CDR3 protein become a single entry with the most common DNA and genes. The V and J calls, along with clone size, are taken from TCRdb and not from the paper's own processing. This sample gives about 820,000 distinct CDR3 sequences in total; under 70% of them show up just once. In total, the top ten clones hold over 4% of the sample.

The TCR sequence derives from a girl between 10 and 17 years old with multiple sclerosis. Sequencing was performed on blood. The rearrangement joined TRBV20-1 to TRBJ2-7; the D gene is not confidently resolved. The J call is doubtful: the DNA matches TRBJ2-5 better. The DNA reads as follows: TGCAGTGCTAAGGACCCGTACTTTGAGACCCAGTACTTC. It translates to CSAKDPYFETQYF.